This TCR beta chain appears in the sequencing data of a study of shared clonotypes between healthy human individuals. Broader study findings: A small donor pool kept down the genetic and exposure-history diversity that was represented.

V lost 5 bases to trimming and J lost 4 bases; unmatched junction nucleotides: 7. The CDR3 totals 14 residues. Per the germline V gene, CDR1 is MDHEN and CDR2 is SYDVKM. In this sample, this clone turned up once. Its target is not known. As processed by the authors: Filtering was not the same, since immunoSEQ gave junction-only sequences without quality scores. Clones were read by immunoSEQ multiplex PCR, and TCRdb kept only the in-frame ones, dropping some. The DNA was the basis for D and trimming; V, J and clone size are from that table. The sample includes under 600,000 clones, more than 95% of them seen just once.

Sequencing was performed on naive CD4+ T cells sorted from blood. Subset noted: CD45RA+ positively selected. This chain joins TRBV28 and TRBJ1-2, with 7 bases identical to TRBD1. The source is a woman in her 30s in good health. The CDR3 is CASSPRGGFYGYTF. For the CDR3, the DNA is TGTGCCAGCAGTCCCCGAGGGGGCTTCTATGGCTACACCTTC.